These 10 T cell receptor beta chains share one sample of origin, sequenced in a study of blood T cell repertoires in COVID-19. Clones were sequenced by immunoSEQ multiplex PCR, and TCRdb holds only the in-frame ones, with some missing. The repertoire holds some 200,000 clones, with almost 85% as singletons. The specimen sequenced was peripheral blood. These TCRs come from a woman aged 70-85 years with COVID-19, enrolled during active disease.

This chain joins TRBV18 and TRBJ2-1; TRBD2 matches at 11 bases. The germline gives CDR1 KGHSH, CDR2 LQKENI. This CDR3 comprises 20 residues. J lost 1 base, V lost 3 bases, and 14 bases had no gene match. The CDR3 sequence: CASSPRLAGGVFRSYNEQFF. DNA for the CDR3: TGTGCCAGCTCACCCCGTCTAGCGGGAGGTGTTTTTAGATCCTACAATGAGCAGTTCTTC.

The chain recombines TRBV2 with TRBJ1-1, with D maybe TRBD1 (5 bases). The CDR3 length is 12 residues. V lost 6 bases and J lost 11, with 16 bases in between. Germline V gene sequence: CDR1 SNHLY, CDR2 FYNNEI. Here the CDR3 reads CASRGGGVAAFF. The CDR3 bases are TGTGCCAGCAGGGGCGGGGGTGTTGCGGCTTTCTTT.

This sequence joins TRBV5-4 and TRBJ2-5; D might be TRBD2 (5 bases). CDR3 length: 13 residues. The germline CDR1 and CDR2 sequences are SGHNT and YYREEE (reference sequence). V shed 2 bases and J shed 3 bases, with 8 bases lying between them. This chain's CDR3 is CASSFYGEETQYF. The DNA of the CDR3 is TGTGCCAGCAGCTTTTACGGGGAAGAGACCCAGTACTTC.

The chain links TRBV11-2 to TRBJ2-5; 9 bases line up with TRBD2. Trimming at V came to 5 bases and at J to 0 bases, leaving 1 base not matched to a gene. Germline V lookup: CDR1 SGHAT, CDR2 FQNNGV. CDR3 size: 14 residues. The CDR3 loop reads CASSRGGDQETQYF. Written as DNA, the CDR3 is TGTGCCAGCAGCCGCGGGGGGGACCAAGAGACCCAGTACTTC.

The chain couples TRBV6-2 or TRBV6-3 to TRBJ2-2, with TRBD2 as a possible D gene (5 bases). V shed 7 bases and J shed 1 base, with 10 bases lying between them. CDR1 is MNHEY, CDR2 SVGEGT, per germline. The CDR3 consists of 14 residues. CDR3 sequence reads: CASTPAVNTGELFF. CDR3 nucleotides: TGTGCCAGCACCCCAGCGGTGAACACCGGGGAGCTGTTTTTT.

The chain has TRBV9 and TRBJ1-6; no clear D. The CDR3 is 14 amino acids. Trimming stripped 3 bases from V and 5 bases from J, with 9 bases between. Per the germline V gene, CDR1 is SGDLS and CDR2 is YYNGEE. The CDR3 sequence: CASSAGTDNSPLHF. The CDR3 DNA reads as TGTGCCAGCAGCGCAGGTACCGATAATTCACCCCTCCACTTT.

The chain recombines TRBV9 with TRBJ1-1; 8 bases align to TRBD1. Germline V CDR1 and CDR2: SGDLS, YYNGEE. The CDR3 loop spans 17 amino acids. The V segment lost 4 bases and the J segment 0 bases; nucleotides outside the gene matches: 11. The CDR3, as DNA: TGTGCCAGCAGCACAGGGACAGGTCTGGGTCTGAACACTGAAGCTTTCTTT. Protein product: CASSTGTGLGLNTEAFF.

This clone was counted a single time. V and J are TRBV9 and TRBJ2-3; unclear D gene. Between the trimmed V and J ends, which lost 0 bases and 3 bases, there was a span of 8 bases. The CDR3 covers 14 residues. In germline, CDR1 is SGDLS, CDR2 YYNGEE. CDR3 loop: CASSVEQRTDTQYF. CDR3 DNA sequence: TGTGCCAGCAGCGTAGAACAGAGAACAGATACGCAGTATTTT.

The rearrangement uses TRBV19 and TRBJ2-2, with unresolved D. The CDR3 loop spans 14 amino acids. Germline CDR1 is LNHDA and CDR2 is SQIVND (reference sequence). Trimming removed 6 bases from V and 0 bases from J, with 8 bases in between. CDR3 sequence (DNA): TGTGCCAGTAGCGAGGTAACGAACACCGGGGAGCTGTTTTTT. This translates into CASSEVTNTGELFF.

This clone was detected a few times. The chain carries TRBV6-5 and TRBJ1-2, with 7 positions matching TRBD1. The trim removed 5 bases at V and 4 bases at J, leaving 7 bases unmatched. CDR3 length: 14 residues. From germline, CDR1 is MNHEY and CDR2 SVGAGI. DNA for the CDR3: TGTGCCAGCAGTCCCCGACAGGGAATCTATGGCTACACCTTC. Protein product: CASSPRQGIYGYTF.